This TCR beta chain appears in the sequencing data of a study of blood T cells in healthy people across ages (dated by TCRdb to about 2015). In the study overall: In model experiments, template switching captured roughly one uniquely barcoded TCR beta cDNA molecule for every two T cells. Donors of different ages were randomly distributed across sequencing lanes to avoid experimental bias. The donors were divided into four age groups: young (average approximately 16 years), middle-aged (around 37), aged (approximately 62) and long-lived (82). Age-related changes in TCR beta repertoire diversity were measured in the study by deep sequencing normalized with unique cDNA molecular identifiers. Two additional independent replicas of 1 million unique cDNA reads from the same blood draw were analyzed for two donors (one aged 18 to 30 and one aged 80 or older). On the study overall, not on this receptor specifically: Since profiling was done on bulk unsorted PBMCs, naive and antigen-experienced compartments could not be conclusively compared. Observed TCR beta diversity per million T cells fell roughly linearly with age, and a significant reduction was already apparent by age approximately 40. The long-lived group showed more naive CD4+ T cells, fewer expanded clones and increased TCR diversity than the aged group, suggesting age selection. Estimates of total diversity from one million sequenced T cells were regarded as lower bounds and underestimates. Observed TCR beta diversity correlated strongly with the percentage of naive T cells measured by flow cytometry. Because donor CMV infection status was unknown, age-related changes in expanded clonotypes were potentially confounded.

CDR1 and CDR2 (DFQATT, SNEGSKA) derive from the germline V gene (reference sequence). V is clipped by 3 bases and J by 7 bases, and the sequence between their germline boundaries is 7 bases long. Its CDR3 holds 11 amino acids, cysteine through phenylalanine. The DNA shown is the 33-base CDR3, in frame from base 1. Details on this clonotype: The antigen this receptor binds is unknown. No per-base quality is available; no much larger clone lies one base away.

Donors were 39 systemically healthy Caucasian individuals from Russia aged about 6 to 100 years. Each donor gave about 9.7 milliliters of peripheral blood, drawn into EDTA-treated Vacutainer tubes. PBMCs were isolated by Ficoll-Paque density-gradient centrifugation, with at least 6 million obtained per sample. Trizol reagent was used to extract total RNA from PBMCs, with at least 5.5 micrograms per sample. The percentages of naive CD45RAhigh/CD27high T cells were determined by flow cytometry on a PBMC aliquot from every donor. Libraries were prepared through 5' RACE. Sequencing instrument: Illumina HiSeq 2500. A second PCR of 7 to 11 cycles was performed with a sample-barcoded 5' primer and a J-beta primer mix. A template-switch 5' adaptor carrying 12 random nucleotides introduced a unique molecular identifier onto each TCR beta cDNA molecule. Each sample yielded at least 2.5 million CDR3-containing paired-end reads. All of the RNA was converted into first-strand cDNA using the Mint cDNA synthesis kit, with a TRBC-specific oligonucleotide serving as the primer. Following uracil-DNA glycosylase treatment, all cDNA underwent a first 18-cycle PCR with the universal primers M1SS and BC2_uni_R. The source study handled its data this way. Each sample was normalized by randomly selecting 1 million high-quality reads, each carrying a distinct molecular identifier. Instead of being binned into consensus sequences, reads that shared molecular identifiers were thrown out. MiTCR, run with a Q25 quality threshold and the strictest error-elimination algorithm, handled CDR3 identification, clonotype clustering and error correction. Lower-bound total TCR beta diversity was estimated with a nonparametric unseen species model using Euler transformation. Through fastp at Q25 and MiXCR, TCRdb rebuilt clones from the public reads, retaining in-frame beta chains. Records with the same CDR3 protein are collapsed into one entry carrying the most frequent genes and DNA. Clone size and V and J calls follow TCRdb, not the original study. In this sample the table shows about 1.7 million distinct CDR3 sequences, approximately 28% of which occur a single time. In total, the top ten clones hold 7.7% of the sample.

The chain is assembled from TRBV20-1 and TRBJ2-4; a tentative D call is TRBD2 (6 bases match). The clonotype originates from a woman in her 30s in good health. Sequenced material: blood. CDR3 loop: CSAREGNIQYF. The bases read TGCAGTGCTAGGGAGGGGAACATTCAGTACTTC.